Below, 30 T cell receptor beta chains from the same sample are listed, as sequenced in a study of cytomegalovirus exposure and HLA in healthy donors. PCR was performed using 60 Vbeta and 13 Jbeta primers. Libraries were prepared by immunoSEQ multiplex PCR; TCRdb keeps only in-frame clonotypes and omits some of them. The table includes about 200,000 clones, 65% to 85% detected once. The specimen sequenced was PBMCs. The receptors were sampled from a man aged 45 to 65 in good health and CMV-seronegative.

The chain has TRBV11-3 and TRBJ2-4; 10 bases match TRBD1. V trimming: 5 bases; J trimming: 6 bases; junction bases outside the gene matches: 4. This CDR3 has 14 residues. CDR1 is SGHNT, CDR2 YENEEA, per germline. Written as DNA, the CDR3 is TGTGCCAGCAGCCCCGGGACAGGGGTAAACATTCAGTACTTC. Protein sequence: CASSPGTGVNIQYF.

As for this clone: A read error may produce the germline difference seen at one junction end. The J gene is TRBJ1-2, the V gene TRBV2; D unresolved. Per the germline V gene, CDR1 is SNHLY and CDR2 is FYNNEI. CDR3 length equals 13 residues. CDR3 sequence reads: CASSAASNYGYTF. CDR3 DNA: TGTGCCAGCAGTGCTGCCTCTAACTACGGCTACACCTTC.

This clone has just one count. The V call is TRBV5-8, the J call TRBJ2-1; a weak D match, TRBD1 (6 bases). The CDR3 loop spans 15 amino acids. V dropped 7 bases and J dropped 4 bases, with 18 bases sitting between them. In germline, CDR1 is SGHTS, CDR2 YDEGEE. CDR3 loop: CASRIHPRGYNEQFF. The CDR3 DNA follows: TGTGCCAGCCGAATTCACCCGAGGGGGTACAATGAGCAGTTCTTC.

Of note for this clone: Relative to the germline gene, one junction end is altered; a read error may explain this. Distinct nucleotide sequences in the sample also encode this CDR3. This sequence joins TRBV5-1 and TRBJ2-2, with TRBD2 identical over 10 bases. This CDR3 region has 18 residues. Germline V gene data show CDR1 as SGHRS and CDR2 as YFSETQ. CDR3 amino acids: CASSPTGSSGSNTGELFF. The CDR3 DNA sequence: TGCGCCAGCAGCCCAACGGGCTCTAGCGGGAGCAATACCGGGGAACTGTTTTTT.

CDR3 in DNA: TGTGCCAGCAGTTTAGCGGGTGAGGAAGAGACCCAGTACTTC. Encoded protein: CASSLAGEEETQYF. V and J are TRBV28 and TRBJ2-5, with a possible D match to TRBD2 (5 bases). The CDR3 totals 14 residues. V lost 2 bases, J lost 3 bases, and 10 bases lay in between. Germline-derived CDR1 and CDR2 are MDHEN and SYDVKM.

This clone was detected only once. The sample holds other DNA sequences that translate to the same CDR3. The rearrangement links TRBV27 to TRBJ2-1; TRBD2 matches 9 bases. Germline CDR1 MNHEY, CDR2 SMNVEV (reference sequence). V was clipped by 2 bases and J by 4 bases; unmatched bases: 3. The CDR3 totals 15 residues. The CDR3 bases are TGTGCCAGCAGTTTAGGGCTAGCGGGATACAATGAGCAGTTCTTC. Protein product: CASSLGLAGYNEQFF.

The V call is TRBV28, the J call TRBJ2-7; 8 bases fit TRBD2. V was clipped by 2 bases and J by 1 base; unmatched bases: 7. CDR1 and CDR2 from the germline V gene are MDHEN and SYDVKM. The CDR3 has 16 amino acids. As DNA, the CDR3 is TGTGCCAGCAGTTTACTCACGGGAGGGGGGTCCTACGAGCAGTACTTC. Its protein is CASSLLTGGGSYEQYF.

The sample holds a few counts of this clone. For the CDR3, the DNA is TGTGCCAGCAGTGAAGGGGACACCCTCCGCGGGAATCAGCCCCAGCATTTT. Translation gives CASSEGDTLRGNQPQHF. V gene TRBV2 combines with J gene TRBJ1-5; a weak D match, TRBD1 (6 bases). The germline V gene encodes CDR1 SNHLY and CDR2 FYNNEI. The CDR3 length is 17 residues. Trimming left V 1 base short and J 4 bases short, with 17 bases between.

The rearrangement uses TRBV7-9 and TRBJ2-1; 9 positions match TRBD1. The V segment lost 6 bases and the J segment 6 bases; nucleotides outside the gene matches: 9. There are 15 residues in the CDR3. Germline CDR1 is SEHNR and CDR2 is FQNEAQ (reference sequence). The CDR3 DNA reads TGTGCCAGCAGGTTGAAGGACAGGGGCGGCAATGAGCAGTTCTTC. Translating gives CASRLKDRGGNEQFF.

This sequence joins TRBV5-1 and TRBJ2-1; 9 bases are shared with TRBD2. Germline V gene sequence: CDR1 SGHRS, CDR2 YFSETQ. There are 14 residues in the CDR3. V was pared by 4 bases and J by 10 bases, with 9 bases of the junction left unmatched. The CDR3 spells CASSPAGTSKEQFF. The CDR3 region has the DNA TGCGCCAGCAGCCCAGCCGGGACTAGCAAAGAGCAGTTCTTC.

The rearrangement joins TRBV5-5 to TRBJ1-1; D is unclear. V was clipped by 0 bases and J by 5 bases, with 14 bases between them. CDR1 and CDR2 from the germline V gene are SGHKS and YYEKEE (reference sequence). The CDR3 length is 15 residues. The CDR3 coding sequence is TGTGCCAGCAGCTTGGAGCCATACTCGAGGACTGAAGCTTTCTTT. Translation: CASSLEPYSRTEAFF.

V is TRBV28 and J is TRBJ2-3, with 12 bases lining up with TRBD2. This CDR3 has 15 amino acids. The germline CDR1 and CDR2 sequences are MDHEN and SYDVKM. J gave up 3 bases and V 6 bases, and 4 bases lay outside the gene matches. For the CDR3, the DNA is TGTGCCAGCAGGGTGACTAGCGGGAGAACAGATACGCAGTATTTT. Protein sequence: CASRVTSGRTDTQYF.

This sequence joins TRBV30 and TRBJ2-1; TRBD2 aligns across 9 bases. Germline V gene sequence: CDR1 GTSNPN, CDR2 SVGIG (reference sequence). This CDR3 has 15 residues. V shed 0 bases, J shed 7 bases, and the junction held 7 bases outside the gene matches. CDR3 in DNA: TGTGCCTGGAGTGTAATAGCGGGAGCGGGAAATGAGCAGTTCTTC. Translation gives CAWSVIAGAGNEQFF.

The chain recombines TRBV28 with TRBJ2-7; maybe TRBD2 (7 bases). The V gene's germline CDR1 is MDHEN and CDR2 SYDVKM. Deletions cut 7 bases from V and 4 bases from J, with 17 bases between. The CDR3 has 14 amino acids. Written as DNA, the CDR3 is TGTGCCAGCAAAGTTGGGGGGGCTCGGTACGAGCAGTACTTC. Amino acids: CASKVGGARYEQYF.

J is TRBJ2-7 and V is TRBV28; D unresolved. The CDR3 consists of 12 residues. Looked up from germline, CDR1 is MDHEN and CDR2 is SYDVKM. Trimming left V 2 bases short and J 3 bases short, with 5 bases between. CDR3 sequence: CASSLNSYEQYF. CDR3 in DNA: TGTGCCAGCAGTTTAAACAGCTACGAGCAGTACTTC. Full variable domain (remainder filled in from reference TRBV28 and TRBJ2-7): DVKVTQSSRYLVKRTGEKVFLECVQDMDHENMFWYRQDPGLGLRLIYFSYDVKMKEKGDIPEGYSVSREKKERFSLILESASTNQTSMYLCASSLNSYEQYFGPGTRLTVT.

The chain has TRBV15 and TRBJ1-3; no clear D. The length of the CDR3 is 15 residues. Germline values: CDR1 LNHNV, CDR2 YYDKDF (reference sequence). The V end was cut by 8 bases, the J end by 2 bases, with 16 bases between. CDR3 in amino acids: CATRRTEGPGNTIYF. CDR3 coding DNA: TGTGCCACCCGTAGGACCGAGGGCCCTGGAAACACCATATATTTT.

The CDR3 bases are TGTGCCAGCAGCGGAGGACTAAATGGCAATCAGCCCCAGCATTTT. Its protein is CASSGGLNGNQPQHF. The chain has TRBV6-1 and TRBJ1-5; D not certain. Per the germline V gene, CDR1 is MNHNS and CDR2 is SASEGT. This CDR3 has 15 residues. V was shortened by 6 bases and J by 2 bases, with 14 bases between the two germline ends.

The chain employs TRBV9 and TRBJ2-2; 16 bases agree with TRBD2. V lost 4 bases, J lost 7 bases, and 7 bases stayed unmatched. This CDR3 spans 17 amino acids. The germline V gene has CDR1 SGDLS and CDR2 YYNGEE. The CDR3 is CASSLGLAGGPGGELFF. The CDR3 coding sequence is TGTGCCAGCAGCCTGGGACTAGCGGGAGGGCCGGGCGGGGAGCTGTTTTTT.

Here the CDR3 reads CASSYGLAGETGELFF. CDR3 DNA sequence: TGTGCCAGCAGTTACGGACTAGCGGGAGAGACCGGGGAGCTGTTTTTT. The chain combines TRBV6-5 with TRBJ2-2, with TRBD2 matching over 13 bases. The J segment lost 5 bases and the V segment lost 2 bases, leaving 2 bases of the junction unmatched. CDR3 size: 16 residues. The germline gives CDR1 MNHEY, CDR2 SVGAGI.

The chain joins TRBV27 to TRBJ2-3, with 7 bases matching TRBD2. V lost 3 bases and J lost 5; bases outside the gene matches: 8. Germline CDR1 MNHEY, CDR2 SMNVEV (reference sequence). The CDR3 is 15 amino acids. Here the CDR3 DNA reads TGTGCCAGCAGTTTCCGTTGGGAGGGCGTAGATACGCAGTATTTT. Translation: CASSFRWEGVDTQYF.

The chain employs TRBV30 and TRBJ2-7, with a possible D match to TRBD2 (5 bases). CDR1 and CDR2 (germline): GTSNPN, SVGIG (reference sequence). This CDR3 spans 12 amino acids. Trimming took 6 bases from V and 2 from J, leaving 11 bases between them. The CDR3 protein is CACHAGPYEQYF. DNA of the CDR3: TGTGCCTGTCATGCGGGTCCCTACGAGCAGTACTTC.

The chain employs TRBV25-1 and TRBJ2-2, with 7 bases identical to TRBD1. This CDR3 region has 14 residues. Germline V gives CDR1 MGHDK, CDR2 SYGVNS. The ends lost 5 bases at V and 5 bases at J; junction bases unmatched: 5. Here the CDR3 DNA reads TGTGCCAGCAGTTCGGACAGGATAACCGGGGAGCTGTTTTTT. Its protein product is CASSSDRITGELFF.

The chain uses TRBV6-5 and TRBJ2-1, with TRBD2 matching over 15 bases. The germline V gene has CDR1 MNHEY and CDR2 SVGAGI. The CDR3 loop spans 15 amino acids. The V and J ends lost 2 bases and 9 bases, in that order; junction bases with no gene match: 2. The CDR3 DNA reads as TGTGCCAGCAGTTACGGGGGACTAGCGGGAGGTGAGCAGTTCTTC. It translates to CASSYGGLAGGEQFF.

V usage is TRBV7-2 and J usage is TRBJ1-1; a weak D match, TRBD1 (6 bases). The CDR3 spans 15 residues. With 1 base removed from V and 4 bases from J, the gap between germline ends came to 13 bases. Germline V gives CDR1 SGHTA, CDR2 FQGNSA. The CDR3 loop reads CASSLVLGAGTEAFF. The DNA of the CDR3 is TGTGCCAGCAGCTTAGTTCTGGGGGCAGGCACTGAAGCTTTCTTT.

J is TRBJ2-1 and V is TRBV11-2, with D possibly TRBD2 on 6 matching bases. With 1 base removed from V and 3 bases from J, the gap between germline ends came to 7 bases. Per germline, CDR1 SGHAT and CDR2 FQNNGV. This CDR3 has 14 residues. CDR3 nucleotides: TGTGCCAGCAGCTTAGGGGACTTCTACAATGAGCAGTTCTTC. Translated, it gives CASSLGDFYNEQFF.

This chain connects TRBV30 to TRBJ2-3; 10 bases map to TRBD2. The ends lost 7 bases at V and 4 bases at J; junction bases unmatched: 11. The CDR3 consists of 15 residues. Germline V lookup: CDR1 GTSNPN, CDR2 SVGIG (reference sequence). In DNA form, the CDR3 reads TGTGCCTTAACCGATACTAGCGGGAAATCAGATACGCAGTATTTT. Translating gives CALTDTSGKSDTQYF.

The chain recombines TRBV27 with TRBJ2-3; 7 bases map to TRBD1. The CDR3 has 17 residues. V shed 5 bases, J shed 3 bases, and the junction held 14 bases outside the gene matches. Germline-derived CDR1 and CDR2 are MNHEY and SMNVEV (reference sequence). This chain's CDR3 is CASSPPSTGWGTDTQYF. In DNA form, the CDR3 reads TGTGCCAGCAGTCCGCCTTCGACAGGGTGGGGGACAGATACGCAGTATTTT.

V gene TRBV19 combines with J gene TRBJ1-1; no clear D gene. This CDR3 has 13 amino acids. In germline, CDR1 is LNHDA, CDR2 SQIVND (reference sequence). V lost 4 bases, J lost 10 bases, and 16 bases lay in between. CDR3 amino acids: CASSSTPPTGAFF. The DNA of the CDR3 is TGTGCCAGTAGTAGTACACCGCCCACGGGAGCTTTCTTT.

The V gene is TRBV7-9, the J gene TRBJ2-7; 10 nucleotides agree with TRBD2. Germline assignment: CDR1 SEHNR and CDR2 FQNEAQ (reference sequence). V was pared by 5 bases and J by 3 bases, with 7 bases of the junction left unmatched. This CDR3 comprises 15 residues. DNA for the CDR3: TGTGCCAGCAGCCTGCCCGGGACTAGCGACTACGAGCAGTACTTC. Amino acid sequence: CASSLPGTSDYEQYF.

This clone was recorded a few times. The chain uses TRBV7-9 and TRBJ2-3, with D possibly matching TRBD2 (5 bases). The V gene's germline CDR1 is SEHNR and CDR2 FQNEAQ (reference sequence). The germline V and J ends were trimmed by 2 bases and 4 bases, with 13 bases remaining between them. CDR3 size: 15 residues. The chain's CDR3 is CASSLTETRADTQYF. CDR3 in DNA: TGTGCCAGCAGCTTAACGGAGACGAGGGCAGATACGCAGTATTTT.